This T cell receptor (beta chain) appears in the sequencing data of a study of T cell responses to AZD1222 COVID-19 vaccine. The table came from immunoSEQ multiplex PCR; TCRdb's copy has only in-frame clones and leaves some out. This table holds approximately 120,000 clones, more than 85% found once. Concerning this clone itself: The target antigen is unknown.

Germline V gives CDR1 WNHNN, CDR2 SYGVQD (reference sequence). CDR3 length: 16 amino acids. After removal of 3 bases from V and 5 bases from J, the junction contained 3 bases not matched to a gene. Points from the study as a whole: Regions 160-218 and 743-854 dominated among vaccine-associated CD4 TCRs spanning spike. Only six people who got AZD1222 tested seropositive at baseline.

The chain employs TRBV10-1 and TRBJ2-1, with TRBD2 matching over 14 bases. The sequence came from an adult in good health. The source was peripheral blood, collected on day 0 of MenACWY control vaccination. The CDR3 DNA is TGCGCCAGCAGTGATGGGACTAGCGGGAGAAACAATGAGCAGTTCTTC. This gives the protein CASSDGTSGRNNEQFF.